The 12 T cell receptor beta chains below were found in one sample sequenced in a study of blood T cells in healthy people across ages. PCR was performed a second time for roughly 7 to 11 cycles using a sample-barcoded 5' primer and a J-beta primer mix. MiXCR was run by TCRdb on the 5' RACE reads, yielding one entry per CDR3 protein. The sample has about 1.5 million distinct CDR3 sequences; roughly 43% are singletons. The specimen was blood. The receptors stem from a woman between 18 and 30 years old in good health.

This clonotype was counted only a few times. The chain is built from TRBV14 and TRBJ2-7, with 12 bases fitting TRBD1. V lost 2 bases and J lost 5; bases outside the gene matches: 7. Germline loops: CDR1 SGHDN, CDR2 FVKESK. The CDR3 totals 16 residues. CDR3 sequence (DNA): TGTGCCAGCAGCCAATGGTATGGGACAGGGGGCGACGAGCAGTACTTC. This translates into CASSQWYGTGGDEQYF. The whole variable domain, remainder taken from reference TRBV14 and TRBJ2-7, is EAGVTQFPSHSVIEKGQTVTLRCDPISGHDNLYWYRRVMGKEIKFLLHFVKESKQDESGMPNNRFLAERTGGTYSTLKVQPAELEDSGVYFCASSQWYGTGGDEQYFGPGTRLTVT.

The V and J genes are TRBV11-2 and TRBJ2-7; D unclear. The CDR3 runs to 14 residues. Germline CDR1 SGHAT, CDR2 FQNNGV. Trimming shortened V by 2 bases and J by 0 bases, and 8 bases separated the two germline ends. Here the CDR3 reads CASSLLPGSYEQYF. CDR3 in DNA: TGTGCCAGCAGCTTACTTCCCGGCTCCTACGAGCAGTACTTC.

This clonotype was counted a single time. The V call is TRBV4-1, the J call TRBJ1-2; D not certain. V shed 1 base and J shed 4 bases, with 13 bases lying between them. CDR1 and CDR2 from the germline V gene are MGHRA and YSYEKL. The CDR3 loop spans 15 amino acids. CDR3 residues: CASSQVTARSYGYTF. The CDR3 DNA is TGCGCCAGCAGCCAAGTCACGGCGCGATCCTATGGCTACACCTTC.

On this clonotype itself: Sequence at one end of the junction differs from germline and may be a read error. This sequence joins TRBV12-3 or TRBV12-4 and TRBJ2-3; D uncertain. The CDR3 consists of 13 residues. The CDR3, as DNA: TGTGCCAGCACCTGGGTGGTTGCAGATACGGAGTATTTT. Its protein product is CASTWVVADTEYF.

This clonotype was found a few times. The gene calls are TRBV9 and TRBJ2-1, with 7 bases matching TRBD2. Unmatched junction bases numbered 2, after V lost 3 bases and J lost 5 bases. Germline V gene sequence: CDR1 SGDLS, CDR2 YYNGEE. CDR3 size: 13 residues. The CDR3 region has the DNA TGTGCCAGCAGCGCCAGCGGGAACAATGAGCAGTTCTTC. It is translated as CASSASGNNEQFF.

The chain recombines TRBV20-1 with TRBJ2-7; TRBD2 matches 14 bases. J gave up 7 bases and V 0 bases, and 14 bases lay outside the gene matches. CDR3 length: 18 amino acids. Germline V gives CDR1 DFQATT, CDR2 SNEGSKA (reference sequence). The CDR3 loop reads CSARDLIPGLAGVREQYF. DNA of the CDR3: TGCAGTGCTAGAGACTTGATCCCGGGACTAGCGGGAGTACGGGAGCAGTACTTC.

This chain connects TRBV18 to TRBJ2-7; 9 nucleotides agree with TRBD2. The V gene's germline CDR1 is KGHSH and CDR2 LQKENI. The V gene end was trimmed by 1 base and the J gene end by 7 bases; junction bases not matched to a gene: 8. The CDR3 runs to 15 residues. The DNA for the CDR3 is TGTGCCAGCTCACCACTGCGGGGGGGTGTCAATGAGCAGTACTTC. Its translation: CASSPLRGGVNEQYF. Together with reference TRBV18 and TRBJ2-7, the CDR3 gives the full variable domain: NAGVMQNPRHLVRRRGQEARLRCSPMKGHSHVYWYRQLPEEGLKFMVYLQKENIIDESGMPKERFSAEFPKEGPSILRIQQVVRGDSAAYFCASSPLRGGVNEQYFGPGTRLTVT.

The chain employs TRBV7-9 and TRBJ1-2; D is unclear. Trimming took 5 bases from V and 6 from J, leaving 10 bases between them. CDR1 and CDR2 from the germline V gene are SEHNR and FQNEAQ (reference sequence). The CDR3 totals 12 residues. The CDR3 DNA reads as TGTGCCAGCAGCCCGACTCTTCATGGCTACACCTTC. It translates to CASSPTLHGYTF.

Concerning this clonotype itself: The junction and the germline gene differ at one end; a read error may be behind it. The gene calls are TRBV24-1 and TRBJ2-2; 9 nucleotides line up with TRBD1. CDR3 size: 14 residues. Per the germline V gene, CDR1 is KGHDR and CDR2 is SFDVKD. CDR3 sequence (DNA): TGTGCCACCAGTCGGACAGGGGAGACCGGGGAGTTGTTTTTT. Amino acid sequence: CATSRTGETGELFF.

The chain couples TRBV4-1 to TRBJ2-1, with 7 positions matching TRBD1. J was trimmed by 10 bases and V by 5 bases; bases with no gene match: 11. CDR3 length equals 14 residues. Germline CDR1 and CDR2: MGHRA and YSYEKL. The CDR3: CASSINRGSYEQFF. The CDR3 DNA reads as TGCGCCAGCAGCATAAACAGGGGCTCCTACGAGCAGTTCTTC.

Regarding this clonotype: The junction differs from germline at one of its ends, possibly a read error. V and J are TRBV6-5 and TRBJ1-5; D possibly corresponds to TRBD1 (6 bases). In germline, CDR1 is MNHEY, CDR2 SVGAGI. CDR3 length equals 15 residues. The CDR3: CASSYSTRGVGPQHF. CDR3 nucleotides: TGTGCCAGTAGTTACTCGACCAGGGGCGTGGGGCCCCAGCATTTT.

A few counts support this clonotype. V usage is TRBV5-6 and J usage is TRBJ2-3, with 8 bases identical to TRBD1. Losses at the gene ends were 1 base for V and 5 bases for J; bases not matched to a gene: 6. Germline CDR1 reads SGHDT; CDR2 reads YYEEEE. The CDR3 contains 15 residues. This chain's CDR3 is CASSLTRGQRDTQYF. The CDR3 DNA reads as TGTGCCAGCAGCTTGACCAGGGGGCAAAGAGATACGCAGTATTTT.